This T cell receptor (beta chain) was sequenced in a study of T-cell memory formation after mild COVID-19. This clonotype has a handful of counts. MiXCR was run by TCRdb on the 5' RACE reads, yielding one entry per CDR3 protein. The table lists about 300,000 distinct CDR3 sequences, approximately 19% of them singletons. Sequencing was carried out using PBMCs or a T cell subset sorted from them (not recorded which). This TCR came from a man aged 18-30 years who had mild COVID-19 (a few samples of this study predate the infection). Cell type and time point are not known.

The CDR3 here is CSASREETQYF. DNA for the CDR3: TGCAGTGCTAGTCGCGAAGAGACCCAGTACTTC. V and J are TRBV20-1 and TRBJ2-5; unclear D gene. V lost 3 bases to trimming and J lost 3 bases, with 5 bases between them. Germline V gene lookup returns CDR1 DFQATT and CDR2 SNEGSKA (reference sequence). CDR3 length: 11 residues.